This T cell receptor (beta chain) was identified in a study of cytomegalovirus exposure and HLA in healthy donors. The V gene end was trimmed by 6 bases and the J gene end by 7 bases; junction bases not matched to a gene: 2. This CDR3 is 12 amino acids long. Per the germline V gene, CDR1 is SNHLY and CDR2 is FYNNEI. In its sample, this clone was seen once. The PCR was carried out with 60 Vbeta primers and 13 Jbeta primers. Assay used: immunoSEQ multiplex PCR; TCRdb lists only in-frame clones, some missing. This table holds under 200,000 clones, roughly 80% found once. The clonotype was recovered from a man aged 45-65 years in good health and CMV-seropositive. The chain carries TRBV2 and TRBJ1-2; TRBD1 agrees at 10 bases. Sequencing was done on a sample of PBMCs. The CDR3 sequence is CASRDRGAGYTF. The CDR3 nucleotides are TGTGCCAGCAGGGACAGGGGGGCTGGCTACACCTTC.